This T cell receptor beta chain originates from a study of CD8 T cells in Susac syndrome (dated by TCRdb to the late 2010s). Looking at the study overall: Repertoire sequencing was used to test whether CD8+ T cell activation and differentiation in Susac syndrome was antigen driven. Points the paper makes about the study in general: The TCR sequencing and HLA analysis was acknowledged to have included a relatively small number of individuals.

CDR1 and CDR2 are read off the germline V gene as SGHAT and FQNNGV. The CDR3 runs 20 amino acids, cysteine and phenylalanine included. Only the CDR3 region is kept as DNA, spanning 60 bases read in frame from base 1. Trimming leaves V shorter by 8 bases and J shorter by 7 bases, with the junction holding 25 bases beyond the gene matches. Comments on this clonotype: What antigen it recognizes has not been identified. No per-base quality is available; no much larger clone lies one base away.

Peripheral blood CD8+ and CD4+ T cells from healthy donors, Susac syndrome patients and multiple sclerosis patients were profiled using high-throughput TCR beta sequencing. Healthy donors were age- and sex-matched controls. Bulk CD8+ and CD4+ T cells were purified by magnetic negative isolation, while CD8+ TEMRA cells were enriched using FACS. Blood was drawn into EDTA tubes, processed within 24 hours, and PBMCs were isolated by density gradient centrifugation. PBMCs intended for TCR sequencing were cryopreserved in liquid nitrogen and thawed later in a water bath at 37 degrees C. Purity of sorted or isolated CD4+, CD8+ and CD8+ TEMRA cells was at least 90%. RNA was extracted using the RNeasy kit, and about 0.45 to 1 microgram was reverse transcribed with random hexamers. The immunoSEQ multiplex PCR assay, covering 54 Vbeta and 13 Jbeta segments, was used to amplify TCR beta CDR3 regions. PCR amplification bias was corrected using a synthetic template baseline for primer optimization and computational correction. The original methods were these. Reads were annotated to V, D and J genes per IMGT and analyzed with immunoSEQ Analyzer, keeping only productive sequences. Clonality was computed as one minus Shannon entropy normalized by log2 of the number of productive unique sequences. For each patient and control, public and private clones were evaluated within the 100 most prevalent clones. A clone was defined as Susac-specific if it was absent from the healthy and MS cohorts, from approximately 980 published viral clones and from other ImmuneACCESS disease sequences. TCRdb trimmed public reads at Q25 via fastp, called clones via MiXCR and kept in-frame beta chains. Rows with one shared CDR3 protein collapse into an entry with the most common genes and DNA. These V and J calls are TCRdb output, not the study's own analysis. This sample is represented by some 120,000 distinct CDR3 sequences; roughly 92% of them were singletons. The ten largest account for 0.095% to 0.1% of the sample.

The source material was CD4+ T cells from PBMCs. This clonotype was sampled from a human donor in good health. Rearrangement joined TRBV11-2 to TRBJ2-5, and 13 junction bases match TRBD2. The CDR3 region: CASSQSRVTSGRSPPGTQYF. The nucleotide sequence reads as follows: TGTGCCAGCTCGCAGTCACGAGTGACTAGCGGGAGGTCCCCCCCGGGGACCCAGTACTTC.